This T cell receptor (beta chain) derives from a study of blood T cell repertoires in COVID-19. Study-wide context: Acute and convalescent COVID-19 specimens originated in the United States, Italy and Spain.

This CDR3 is 13 amino acids long. J gave up 5 bases and V 4 bases, and 3 bases lay outside the gene matches. CDR1 and CDR2 from the germline V gene are SGHKS and YYEKEE (reference sequence). During active infection, Seattle patients enrolled and were then monitored through disease. Data came from immunoSEQ multiplex PCR; TCRdb stores just in-frame clones and leaves some out. The sample holds fewer than 200,000 clones, roughly 76% seen once. The chain employs TRBV5-5 and TRBJ1-5, with 7 positions matching TRBD1. Sequencing was carried out using peripheral blood. The clonotype was recovered from a woman of 80 years or more with COVID-19, enrolled during active disease. The CDR3 DNA is TGTGCCAGCAGCCCTACAGGGGATCAGCCCCAGCATTTT. Protein sequence: CASSPTGDQPQHF.